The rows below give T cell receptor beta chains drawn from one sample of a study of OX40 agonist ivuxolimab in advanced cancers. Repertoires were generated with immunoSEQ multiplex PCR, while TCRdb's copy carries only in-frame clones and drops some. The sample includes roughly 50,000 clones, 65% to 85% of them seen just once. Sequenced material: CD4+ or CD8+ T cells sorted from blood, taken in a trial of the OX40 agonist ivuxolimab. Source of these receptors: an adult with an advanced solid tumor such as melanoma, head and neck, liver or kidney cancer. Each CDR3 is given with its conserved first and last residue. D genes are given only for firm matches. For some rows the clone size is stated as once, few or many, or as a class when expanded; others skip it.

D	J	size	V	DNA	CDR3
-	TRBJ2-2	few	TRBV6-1	TGTGCCAGCACCTCCCTCAGGGACCACACCGGGGAGCTGTTTTTT	CASTSLRDHTGELFF
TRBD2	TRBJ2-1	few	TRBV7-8	TGTGCCAGCAGCTTGGGCGGGGGGGCCCACAATGAGCAGTTCTTC	CASSLGGGAHNEQFF
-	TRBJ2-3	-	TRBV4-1	TGCGCCAGCAGTCGGACTGGCGCAAACACAGATACGCAGTATTTT	CASSRTGANTDTQYF
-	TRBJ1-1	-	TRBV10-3	TGTGCCATCAGGAGGGACTTTTCTGGGCCCATGAACACTGAAGCTTTCTTT	CAIRRDFSGPMNTEAFF
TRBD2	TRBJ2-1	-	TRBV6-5	TGTGCCAGCAGTTCACCCGGGGAGGGCAATGAGCAGTTCTTC	CASSSPGEGNEQFF
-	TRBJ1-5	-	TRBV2	TGTGCCAGCGGTGGCCGCAGCAATCAGCCCCAGCATTTT	CASGGRSNQPQHF
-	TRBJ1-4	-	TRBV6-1	TGTGCCAGCAGTAAAAAATTGGGGGCTAATGAAAAACTGTTTTTT	CASSKKLGANEKLFF
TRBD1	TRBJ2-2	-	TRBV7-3	TGTGCCAGCAGCCCCGACAGGGTGATCACCGGGGAGCTGTTTTTT	CASSPDRVITGELFF
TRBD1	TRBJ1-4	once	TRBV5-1	TGCGCCAGCAGCTTGGAGGGGGCAGAAAGTGAAAAACTGTTTTTT	CASSLEGAESEKLFF
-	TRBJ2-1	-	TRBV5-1	TGCGCCAGCAGCACGATTATAGGGGCAAGTGAGCAGTTCTTC	CASSTIIGASEQFF
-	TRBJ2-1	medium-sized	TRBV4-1	TGCGCCAGCAGCCAAGAACGCCTCTTCAATGAGCAGTTCTTC	CASSQERLFNEQFF
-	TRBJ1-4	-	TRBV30	TGTGCCTGGGTTTGGGCGGGACGGACGAATGAAAAACTGTTTTTT	CAWVWAGRTNEKLFF
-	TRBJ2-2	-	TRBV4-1	TGCGCCAGCAGCCAAGATAGAGAGGGAGGAGGGGACCGGGAGCTGTTTTTT	CASSQDREGGGDRELFF
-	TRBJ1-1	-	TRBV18	TGTGCCAGCTCCCCCAGCAGGGACACTGAAGCTTTCTTT	CASSPSRDTEAFF
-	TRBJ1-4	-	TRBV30	TGTGCCTGGGGCCAGCCATCAACTAATGAAAAACTGTTTTTT	CAWGQPSTNEKLFF
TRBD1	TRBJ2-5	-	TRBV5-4	TGTGCCTGCAGACCTGGACAGGGGGCAGAGACCCAGTACTTC	CACRPGQGAETQYF
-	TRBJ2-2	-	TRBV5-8	TGTGCCAGCAACCGACAGTTTTCCGGGGAGCTGTTTTTT	CASNRQFSGELFF
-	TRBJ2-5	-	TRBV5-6	TGTGCCAGCAGCTTCATGGGTGGGAAGCTAGCATCAGAGACCCAGTACTTC	CASSFMGGKLASETQYF
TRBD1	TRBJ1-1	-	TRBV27	TGTGCCAGCAACAGACAGGGAGTAGGTGACACTGAAGCTTTCTTT	CASNRQGVGDTEAFF
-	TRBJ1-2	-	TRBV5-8	TGTGCCAGCAGCGTTATTGACAGGCTTAACTATGGCTACACCTTC	CASSVIDRLNYGYTF
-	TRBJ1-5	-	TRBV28	TGTGCCAGCAGGACTTTGAATCAGCCCCAGCATTTT	CASRTLNQPQHF
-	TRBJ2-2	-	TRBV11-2	TGTGCCAGCAGCTTAAACAGGGAGGTCGGGGAGCTGTTTTTT	CASSLNREVGELFF
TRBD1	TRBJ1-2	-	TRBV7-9	TGTGCCAGCAGCTTGGCCGGGACAGCGGCTTATGGCTACACCTTC	CASSLAGTAAYGYTF
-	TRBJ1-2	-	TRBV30	TGTGCCTGGGCCCCAGGGGATCGGGACACTCTTCCGCGTGGCTACACCTTC	CAWAPGDRDTLPRGYTF
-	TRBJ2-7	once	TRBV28	TGTGCCAGCAGTTACCCCCCAGGAGCGGGCTCCTACGAGCAGTACTTC	CASSYPPGAGSYEQYF
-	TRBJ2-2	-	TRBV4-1	TGCGCCAGCAGCCAGGGGGTTCGCGGGGAGCTGTTTTTT	CASSQGVRGELFF
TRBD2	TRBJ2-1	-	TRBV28	TGTGCCAGCACCGACGGACTAGCGGGGACTAATGAGCAGTTCTTC	CASTDGLAGTNEQFF
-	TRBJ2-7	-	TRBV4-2	TGTGCCAGCAGCCCGGGACTGGGGCGAGGGGAGCAGTACTTC	CASSPGLGRGEQYF
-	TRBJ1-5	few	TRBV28	TGTGCCAGCCGACTCGACAGGCCGAATCAGCCCCAGCATTTT	CASRLDRPNQPQHF
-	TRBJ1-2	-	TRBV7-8	TGTGCCAGCAGCTTAGAAGGGCAGAGTGGCTACACCTTC	CASSLEGQSGYTF
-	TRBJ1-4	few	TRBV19	TGTGCCAGTAGTCCTCAGACAGGAGGGAATGAAAAACTGTTTTTT	CASSPQTGGNEKLFF
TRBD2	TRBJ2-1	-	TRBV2	TGTGCCAGCGGAGGACTAGCAAGCTACAATGAGCAGTTCTTC	CASGGLASYNEQFF
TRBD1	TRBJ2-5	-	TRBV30	TGTGCCTGGAGTGTAGTTACAGGGGGTGTTTTGACCCAGTACTTC	CAWSVVTGGVLTQYF
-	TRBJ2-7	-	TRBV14	TGTGCCAGCAGCCCCAAACGGTTTCCAGGGGAACGGGGCGAGCAGTACTTC	CASSPKRFPGERGEQYF
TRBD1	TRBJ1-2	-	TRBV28	TGTGCCAGCAGCGACCTGACAGGGTTCTATGGCTACACCTTC	CASSDLTGFYGYTF
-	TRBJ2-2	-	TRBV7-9	TGTGCCAGCAGCTCCGAGACGACAGCCTACACCGGGGAGCTGTTTTTT	CASSSETTAYTGELFF
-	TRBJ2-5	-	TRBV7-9	TGTGCCAGCAGCTTCGGACGGCCAGAGACCCAGTACTTC	CASSFGRPETQYF
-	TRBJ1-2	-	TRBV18	TGTGCCAGCTCCCAGGATGCAAACTATGGCTACACCTTC	CASSQDANYGYTF
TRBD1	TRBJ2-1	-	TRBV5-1	TGCGCCAGCAGCTGGGGACAGGCCAATGAGCAGTTCTTC	CASSWGQANEQFF
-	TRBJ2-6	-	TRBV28	TGTGCCAGCAGTGAAAAAGGCTCTGGGGCCAACGTCCTGACTTTC	CASSEKGSGANVLTF
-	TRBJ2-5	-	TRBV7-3	TGTGCCAGCAGCTTAGATAGGGCAGAAGAGACCCAGTACTTC	CASSLDRAEETQYF
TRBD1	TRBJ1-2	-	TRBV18	TGTGCCAGCTCACCGCAGGGGGCTCGTGGCTACACCTTC	CASSPQGARGYTF
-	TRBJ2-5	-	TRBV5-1	TGCGCCAGCAGCCCCGAGGCAGGGGGGCCTCTTCAAGAGACCCAGTACTTC	CASSPEAGGPLQETQYF
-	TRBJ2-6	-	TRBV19	TGTGCCAGTAGTGCCTCTGGGGCCAACGTCCTGACTTTC	CASSASGANVLTF
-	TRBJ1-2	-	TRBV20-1	TGCAGTGCTAGTTTTCAATATGGCTACACCTTC	CSASFQYGYTF
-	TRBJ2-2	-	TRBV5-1	TGCGCCAGCAGTCGGTCTATTAGCGGACAGCACACCGGGGAGCTGTTTTTT	CASSRSISGQHTGELFF
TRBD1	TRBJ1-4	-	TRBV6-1	TGTGCCAGCAGTGAAAACAGGGGAGGAGAAAAACTGTTTTTT	CASSENRGGEKLFF
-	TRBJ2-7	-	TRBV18	TGTGCCAGCTCACCACCGATACGTCCGTACGAGCAGTACTTC	CASSPPIRPYEQYF
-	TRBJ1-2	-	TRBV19	TGTGCCAGTAGTTCCCGGGGGGCAGAGAGCGATGGCTACACCTTC	CASSSRGAESDGYTF
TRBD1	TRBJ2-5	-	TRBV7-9	TGTGCCAGCACCGGACAGGGCCAAGAGACCCAGTACTTC	CASTGQGQETQYF
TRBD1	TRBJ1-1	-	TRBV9	TGTGCCAGCAGCGTAGGGCAGGGGGGGAGGACTGAAGCTTTCTTT	CASSVGQGGRTEAFF
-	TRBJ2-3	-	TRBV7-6	TGTGCCAGCAGCTTAGTCCCCGGGGATACGCAGTATTTT	CASSLVPGDTQYF
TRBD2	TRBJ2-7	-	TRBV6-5	TGTGCCAGCAGCCGACTAGCGGAGACCTACGAGCAGTACTTC	CASSRLAETYEQYF
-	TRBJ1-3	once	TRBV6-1	TGTGCCAGCAGTGAGGAATTGAGCTCTGGAAACACCATATATTTT	CASSEELSSGNTIYF
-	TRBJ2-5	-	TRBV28	TGTGCCAGCAGTGGGCCGAGTAGAGGCCAAGAGACCCAGTACTTC	CASSGPSRGQETQYF